The sample holds a few counts of the clone carrying this T cell receptor beta chain. The antigen is unknown. The final CDR3 position lacks the conserved phenylalanine or tryptophan, pointing to a likely read error. Among all donors, each was a healthy Caucasian. This sample is part of a study of identical twins. Study-wide points: Alpha sequences out of frame and shared by twins had excess low generation probability. Diverse VJ usage suggested most zero-insertion clonotypes were not invariant T cells.

MiXCR was run by TCRdb on the 5' RACE reads, yielding one entry per CDR3 protein. There are 200,000 to 300,000 distinct CDR3 sequences in the sample; 6% to 8% occur only once, and roughly 5.4% lies in the top ten. The same sample was also used in a study of yellow fever vaccine responses in identical twins.

Sequences were obtained from CD8+ T cells sorted from blood. The sequence came from a woman aged 18-29 years in good health.

The CDR3 loop reads CASSFQAGAFL. The CDR3 nucleotides read TGTGCCAGCAGTTTCCAGGCGGGAGCTTTCTTA. The V and J genes are TRBV12-3 or TRBV12-4 and TRBJ1-1; D is uncertain. The CDR3 has 11 residues. Trimming cost V 3 bases and J 10 bases, with 9 bases left between them.